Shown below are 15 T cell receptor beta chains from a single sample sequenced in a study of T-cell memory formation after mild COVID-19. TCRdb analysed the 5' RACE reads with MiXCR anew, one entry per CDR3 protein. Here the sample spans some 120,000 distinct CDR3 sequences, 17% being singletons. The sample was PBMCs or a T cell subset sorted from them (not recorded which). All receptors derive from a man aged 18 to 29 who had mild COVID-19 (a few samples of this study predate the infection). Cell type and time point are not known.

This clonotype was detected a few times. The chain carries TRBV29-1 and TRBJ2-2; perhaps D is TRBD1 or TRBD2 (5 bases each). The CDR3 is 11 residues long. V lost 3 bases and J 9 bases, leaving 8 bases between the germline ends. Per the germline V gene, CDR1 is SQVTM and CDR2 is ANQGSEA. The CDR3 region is CSVEEDRELFF. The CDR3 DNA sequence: TGCAGCGTTGAGGAGGACAGGGAGCTGTTTTTT.

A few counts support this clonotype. DNA for the CDR3: TGTGCCAGCAGCTTGCAATCAGGGAGGAACTATGGCTACACCTTC. It specifies CASSLQSGRNYGYTF. The chain recombines TRBV5-6 with TRBJ1-2; TRBD1 might be the D (5 bases). V was shortened by 1 base and J by 2 bases, with 12 bases between the two germline ends. The CDR3 has 15 amino acids. Germline V CDR1 and CDR2: SGHDT, YYEEEE.

The DNA of the CDR3 is TGTGCCAGCAGCGACAGGGGGAGTTATGGCTACACCTTC. This encodes CASSDRGSYGYTF. The rearrangement joins TRBV14 to TRBJ1-2, with 9 bases aligning to TRBD1. This CDR3 has 13 residues. With V trimmed by 5 bases and J by 5 bases, 3 bases remained unmatched. CDR1 is SGHDN and CDR2 is FVKESK in the germline V gene.

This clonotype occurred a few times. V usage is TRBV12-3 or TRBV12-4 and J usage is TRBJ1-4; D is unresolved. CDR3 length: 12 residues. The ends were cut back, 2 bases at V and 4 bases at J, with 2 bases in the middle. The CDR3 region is CASSLYNEKLFF. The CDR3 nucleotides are TGTGCCAGCAGTTTATATAATGAAAAACTGTTTTTT.

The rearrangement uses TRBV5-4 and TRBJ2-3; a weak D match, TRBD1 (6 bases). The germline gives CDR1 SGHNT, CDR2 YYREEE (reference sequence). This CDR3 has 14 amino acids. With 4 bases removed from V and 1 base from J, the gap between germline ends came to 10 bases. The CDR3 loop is CASSRTERTDTQYF. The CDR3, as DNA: TGTGCCAGCAGCCGGACAGAGCGCACAGATACGCAGTATTTT.

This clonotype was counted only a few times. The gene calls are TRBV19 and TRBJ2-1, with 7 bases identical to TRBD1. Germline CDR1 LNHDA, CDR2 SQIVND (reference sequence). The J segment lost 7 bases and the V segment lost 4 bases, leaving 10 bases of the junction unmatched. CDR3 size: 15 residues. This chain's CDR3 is CASSTTGTDFNEQFF. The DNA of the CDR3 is TGTGCCAGTAGTACGACCGGGACAGACTTTAATGAGCAGTTCTTC. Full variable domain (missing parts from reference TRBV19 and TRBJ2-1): DGGITQSPKYLFRKEGQNVTLSCEQNLNHDAMYWYRQDPGQGLRLIYYSQIVNDFQKGDIAEGYSVSREKKESFPLTVTSAQKNPTAFYLCASSTTGTDFNEQFFGPGTRLTVL.

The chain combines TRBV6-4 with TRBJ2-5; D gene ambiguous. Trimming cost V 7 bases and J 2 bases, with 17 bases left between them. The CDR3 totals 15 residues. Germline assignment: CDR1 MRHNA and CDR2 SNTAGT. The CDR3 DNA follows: TGTGCCAGCACTGTTCCTCCCGACGGACAAGAGACCCAGTACTTC. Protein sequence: CASTVPPDGQETQYF.

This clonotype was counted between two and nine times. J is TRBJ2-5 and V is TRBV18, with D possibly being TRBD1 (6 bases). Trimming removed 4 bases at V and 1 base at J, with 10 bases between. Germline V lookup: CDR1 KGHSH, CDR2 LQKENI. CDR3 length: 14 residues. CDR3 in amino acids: CASSLPTGQETQYF. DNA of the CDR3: TGTGCCAGCTCACTTCCGACAGGCCAAGAGACCCAGTACTTC. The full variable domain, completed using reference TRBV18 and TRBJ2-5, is NAGVMQNPRHLVRRRGQEARLRCSPMKGHSHVYWYRQLPEEGLKFMVYLQKENIIDESGMPKERFSAEFPKEGPSILRIQQVVRGDSAAYFCASSLPTGQETQYFGPGTRLLVL.

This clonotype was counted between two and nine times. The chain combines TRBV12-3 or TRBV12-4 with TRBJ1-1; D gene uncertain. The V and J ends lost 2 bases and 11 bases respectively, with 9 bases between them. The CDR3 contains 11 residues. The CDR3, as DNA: TGTGCCAGCAGTTTAAGGGAAGGGGCTTTCTTT. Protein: CASSLREGAFF.

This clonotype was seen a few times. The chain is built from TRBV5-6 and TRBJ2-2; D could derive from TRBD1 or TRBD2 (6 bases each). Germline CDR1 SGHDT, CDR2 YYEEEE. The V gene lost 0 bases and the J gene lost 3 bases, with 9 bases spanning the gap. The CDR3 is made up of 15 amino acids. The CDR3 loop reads CASSLEGGYTGELFF. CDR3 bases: TGTGCCAGCAGCTTGGAGGGGGGATACACCGGGGAGCTGTTTTTT.

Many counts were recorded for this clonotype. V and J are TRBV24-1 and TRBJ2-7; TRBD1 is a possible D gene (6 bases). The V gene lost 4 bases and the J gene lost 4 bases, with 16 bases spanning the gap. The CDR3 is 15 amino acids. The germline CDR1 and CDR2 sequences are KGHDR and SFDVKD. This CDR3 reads CATSDDQGNSYEQYV. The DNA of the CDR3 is TGTGCCACCAGTGACGACCAGGGGAATTCGTACGAGCAGTACGTC.

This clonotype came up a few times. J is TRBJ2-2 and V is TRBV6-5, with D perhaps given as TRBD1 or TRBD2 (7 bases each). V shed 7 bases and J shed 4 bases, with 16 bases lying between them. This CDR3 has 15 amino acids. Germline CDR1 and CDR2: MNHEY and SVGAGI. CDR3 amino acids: CASTGQGEGTGELFF. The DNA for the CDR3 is TGTGCCAGCACCGGCCAGGGGGAGGGCACCGGGGAGCTGTTTTTT.

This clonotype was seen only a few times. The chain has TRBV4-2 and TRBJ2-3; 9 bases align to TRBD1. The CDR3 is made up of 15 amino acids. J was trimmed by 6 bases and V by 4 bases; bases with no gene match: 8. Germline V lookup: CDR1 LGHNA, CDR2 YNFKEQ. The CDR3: CASSLPGQGVDTQYF. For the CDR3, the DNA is TGTGCCAGCAGCCTCCCGGGACAGGGTGTGGATACGCAGTATTTT.

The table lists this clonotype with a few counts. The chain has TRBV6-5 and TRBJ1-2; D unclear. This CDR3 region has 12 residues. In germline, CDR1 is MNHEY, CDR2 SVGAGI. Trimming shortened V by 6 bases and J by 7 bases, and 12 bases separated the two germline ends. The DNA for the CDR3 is TGTGCCAGCAGCCCGGACTTAGGTGGCTACACCTTC. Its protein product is CASSPDLGGYTF.

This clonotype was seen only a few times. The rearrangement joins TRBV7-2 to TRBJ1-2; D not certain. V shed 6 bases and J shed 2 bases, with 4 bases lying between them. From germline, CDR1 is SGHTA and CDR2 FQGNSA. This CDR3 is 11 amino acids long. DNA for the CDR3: TGTGCCAGCAGTTACAACTATGGCTACACCTTC. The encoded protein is CASSYNYGYTF.